These T cell receptor beta chains were read from a single sample in a study of T cells in Graves' hyperthyroidism and ophthalmopathy. TCRdb re-analysed the multiplex PCR reads in MiXCR, keeping a single row per CDR3 protein. The table includes around 600,000 distinct CDR3 sequences, 15% to 19% detected once. The sample consisted of blood. The receptors come from a woman aged 30 to 39 with Graves' hyperthyroidism. Each CDR3 is given with its conserved first and last residue. Fields, in order: D gene, J gene, V gene, clone size, CDR3 protein, CDR3 DNA. The D gene is left open where the match is weak. Where a row states a size, it is once, few, many or the class of an expanded clone; other rows omit it.

d_call: NA; j_call: TRBJ2-1; v_call: TRBV13; clone_size: many; cdr3_aa: CASSPSSHNEQFF; cdr3_nt: TGTGCCAGCAGCCCGTCTAGCCACAATGAGCAGTTCTTC
d_call: TRBD2; j_call: TRBJ2-3; v_call: TRBV30; clone_size: few; cdr3_aa: CAWAGGGGLLHTDTQYF; cdr3_nt: TGTGCCTGGGCCGGCGGGGGAGGACTTTTGCACACAGATACGCAGTATTTT
d_call: TRBD2; j_call: TRBJ2-1; v_call: TRBV5-1; clone_size: many; cdr3_aa: CASSSPSGISNEQFF; cdr3_nt: TGCGCCAGCAGCTCTCCTAGCGGGATTTCAAATGAGCAGTTCTTC
d_call: NA; j_call: TRBJ2-7; v_call: TRBV6-1; clone_size: many; cdr3_aa: CASSPGLPLYEQYF; cdr3_nt: TGTGCCAGCAGTCCTGGACTGCCCCTCTACGAGCAGTACTTC
d_call: TRBD1; j_call: TRBJ2-7; v_call: TRBV11-2; clone_size: many; cdr3_aa: CASRPLAGTEGYEQYF; cdr3_nt: TGTGCCAGCAGACCCCTTGCCGGGACAGAGGGCTACGAGCAGTACTTC
d_call: TRBD2; j_call: TRBJ2-5; v_call: TRBV3-1; clone_size: NA; cdr3_aa: CASSLEASGTQETQYF; cdr3_nt: TGTGCCAGCAGCTTGGAGGCTAGCGGAACTCAAGAGACCCAGTACTTC
d_call: NA; j_call: TRBJ1-1; v_call: TRBV28; clone_size: many; cdr3_aa: CASIDRSEAFF; cdr3_nt: TGTGCCAGCATCGATCGGTCTGAAGCTTTCTTT
d_call: TRBD2; j_call: TRBJ2-7; v_call: TRBV12-3/TRBV12-4; clone_size: many; cdr3_aa: CASSPPATSGSGEQYF; cdr3_nt: TGTGCCAGCAGCCCACCAGCGACTAGCGGGAGTGGCGAGCAGTACTTC
d_call: TRBD1; j_call: TRBJ2-7; v_call: TRBV6-5; clone_size: NA; cdr3_aa: CASSYAGQGYEQYF; cdr3_nt: TGTGCCAGCAGTTACGCGGGACAGGGTTACGAGCAGTACTTC
d_call: TRBD2; j_call: TRBJ2-5; v_call: TRBV30; clone_size: few; cdr3_aa: CAWSQTLAGGGETQYF; cdr3_nt: TGTGCCTGGAGCCAAACCCTAGCGGGAGGAGGGGAGACCCAGTACTTC
d_call: NA; j_call: TRBJ2-2; v_call: TRBV5-8; clone_size: NA; cdr3_aa: CASSLGTRNTGELFF; cdr3_nt: TGTGCCAGCAGCTTGGGTACTCGGAACACCGGGGAGCTGTTTTTT
d_call: TRBD1; j_call: TRBJ1-5; v_call: TRBV12-3/TRBV12-4; clone_size: many; cdr3_aa: CASSSPADRGTQHF; cdr3_nt: TGTGCCAGCAGTTCTCCCGCGGACAGGGGGACCCAGCATTTT
d_call: NA; j_call: TRBJ2-3; v_call: TRBV11-2; clone_size: few; cdr3_aa: CASSRPSRASVSTQYF; cdr3_nt: TGTGCCAGCAGCCGACCATCGAGGGCTAGTGTTAGTACGCAGTATTTT
d_call: NA; j_call: TRBJ2-5; v_call: TRBV7-9; clone_size: NA; cdr3_aa: CASSAEGSGTGLGQYF; cdr3_nt: TGTGCCAGCAGCGCCGAGGGGAGCGGGACAGGCCTCGGTCAGTACTTC
d_call: TRBD2; j_call: TRBJ2-7; v_call: TRBV14; clone_size: few; cdr3_aa: CASSQDLSTSGIYEQYF; cdr3_nt: TGTGCCAGCAGCCAAGATCTGTCGACTAGCGGGATCTACGAGCAGTACTTC
d_call: TRBD2; j_call: TRBJ2-2; v_call: TRBV5-1; clone_size: many; cdr3_aa: CASSFSGAVTGELFF; cdr3_nt: TGCGCCAGCAGCTTTAGCGGGGCGGTCACCGGGGAGCTGTTTTTT
d_call: NA; j_call: TRBJ2-2; v_call: TRBV5-4; clone_size: few; cdr3_aa: CASSAQDGNTGELFF; cdr3_nt: TGTGCCAGCAGCGCCCAGGACGGGAACACCGGGGAGCTGTTTTTT
d_call: NA; j_call: TRBJ2-2; v_call: TRBV20-1; clone_size: many; cdr3_aa: CSARDPTSWAGELFF; cdr3_nt: TGCAGTGCTAGAGATCCGACGTCGTGGGCCGGGGAGCTGTTTTTT
d_call: TRBD1; j_call: TRBJ1-1; v_call: TRBV6-2/TRBV6-3; clone_size: many; cdr3_aa: CASSYRTGNTEAFF; cdr3_nt: TGTGCCAGCAGTTACCGGACAGGGAACACTGAAGCTTTCTTT
d_call: NA; j_call: TRBJ1-1; v_call: TRBV30; clone_size: many; cdr3_aa: CAWTTDRYTEAFF; cdr3_nt: TGTGCCTGGACTACCGACAGGTACACTGAAGCTTTCTTT
d_call: TRBD2; j_call: TRBJ2-3; v_call: TRBV6-5; clone_size: many; cdr3_aa: CASSYLAGPTDTQYF; cdr3_nt: TGTGCCAGCAGTTACCTAGCGGGGCCCACAGATACGCAGTATTTT
d_call: TRBD2; j_call: TRBJ2-1; v_call: TRBV29-1; clone_size: many; cdr3_aa: CSVGTSGSSYNEQFF; cdr3_nt: TGCAGCGTGGGGACTAGCGGGAGCTCCTACAATGAGCAGTTCTTC
d_call: TRBD2; j_call: TRBJ2-7; v_call: TRBV13; clone_size: few; cdr3_aa: CASSPESGRAGEQYF; cdr3_nt: TGTGCCAGCAGCCCCGAAAGCGGGAGGGCGGGCGAGCAGTACTTC
d_call: TRBD2; j_call: TRBJ2-7; v_call: TRBV5-1; clone_size: many; cdr3_aa: CASSLTMASGVSSYEQYF; cdr3_nt: TGCGCCAGCAGCTTGACGATGGCTAGCGGGGTCAGCTCCTACGAGCAGTACTTC
d_call: TRBD2; j_call: TRBJ2-2; v_call: TRBV5-1; clone_size: NA; cdr3_aa: CASSLLAGKDTGGLFF; cdr3_nt: TGCGCCAGCAGCTTACTAGCGGGAAAGGACACCGGGGGGCTGTTTTTT
d_call: NA; j_call: TRBJ2-7; v_call: TRBV11-2; clone_size: many; cdr3_aa: CASSLKGGYYEQYF; cdr3_nt: TGTGCCAGCAGCTTAAAGGGGGGGTACTACGAGCAGTACTTC
d_call: NA; j_call: TRBJ1-5; v_call: TRBV20-1; clone_size: many; cdr3_aa: CSARDTQGGQPQHF; cdr3_nt: TGCAGTGCTAGAGACACCCAGGGTGGGCAGCCCCAGCATTTT
d_call: NA; j_call: TRBJ1-2; v_call: TRBV6-1; clone_size: NA; cdr3_aa: CATLRERDGYTF; cdr3_nt: TGTGCCACCCTTAGGGAAAGGGATGGCTACACCTTC
d_call: TRBD2; j_call: TRBJ2-7; v_call: TRBV6-1; clone_size: NA; cdr3_aa: CAGNPGLGGWIAQYF; cdr3_nt: TGTGCCGGCAACCCGGGACTAGGGGGGTGGATTGCGCAGTACTTC
d_call: NA; j_call: TRBJ2-3; v_call: TRBV10-3; clone_size: NA; cdr3_aa: CAISGNGQTDTQYF; cdr3_nt: TGTGCCATCAGTGGTAACGGACAGACAGATACGCAGTATTTT
d_call: NA; j_call: TRBJ1-1; v_call: TRBV18; clone_size: many; cdr3_aa: CASSLLRDNTEAFF; cdr3_nt: TGTGCCAGCTCACTGCTCCGGGACAACACTGAAGCTTTCTTT
d_call: NA; j_call: TRBJ2-7; v_call: TRBV6-2/TRBV6-3; clone_size: many; cdr3_aa: CASSLWGNEQYF; cdr3_nt: TGTGCCAGCAGTCTGTGGGGGAACGAGCAGTACTTC
d_call: NA; j_call: TRBJ1-5; v_call: TRBV28; clone_size: NA; cdr3_aa: CASKTINRPQHF; cdr3_nt: TGTGCCAGCAAGACAATAAATCGGCCCCAGCATTTT
d_call: TRBD1; j_call: TRBJ2-2; v_call: TRBV5-1; clone_size: many; cdr3_aa: CASSLTGGVTGELFF; cdr3_nt: TGCGCCAGCAGCTTGACAGGGGGAGTCACCGGGGAGCTGTTTTTT
d_call: TRBD2; j_call: TRBJ2-1; v_call: TRBV3-1; clone_size: many; cdr3_aa: CASSRGLERDNEQFF; cdr3_nt: TGTGCCAGCAGCAGGGGACTAGAAAGAGATAATGAGCAGTTCTTC